This T cell receptor beta chain was sequenced for a study of cytomegalovirus exposure and HLA in healthy donors. The CDR3 has 15 residues. V was pared by 4 bases and J by 4 bases, with 14 bases between. The germline gives CDR1 LNHDA, CDR2 SQIVND (reference sequence). Turning to this clone: Its antigen remains unidentified.

Study results and limitations: Beyond CMV serostatus, there was no information to go on about immune exposure.

It was with 60 Vbeta and 13 Jbeta primers that the PCR ran. Libraries were prepared by immunoSEQ multiplex PCR; TCRdb keeps only in-frame clonotypes and omits some of them. The sample lists around 130,000 clones; almost 85% were seen once. Sequences were obtained from PBMCs. The chain joins TRBV19 to TRBJ1-5; D remains unclear. The TCR originated in a boy aged 2-9 years in good health and CMV-seronegative. CDR3 protein: CASSRAGNRNQPQHF. The CDR3 DNA is TGTGCCAGTAGTAGGGCGGGGAATAGGAATCAGCCCCAGCATTTT.